The source of this T cell receptor beta chain is a study of blood T cell repertoires in COVID-19. Assay used: immunoSEQ multiplex PCR; TCRdb lists only in-frame clones, some missing. The sample contains about 280,000 clones, 89% of which appear only once. Sample: peripheral blood. This TCR was recovered from a woman between 40 and 50 years old who had recovered from COVID-19.

The chain's CDR3 is CASSLMGSGGDTQYF. The DNA for the CDR3 is TGTGCCAGCAGCCTCATGGGGAGTGGAGGAGATACGCAGTATTTT. The chain couples TRBV11-1 to TRBJ2-3; D may be TRBD2 (5 bases). Germline-derived CDR1 and CDR2 are SGHAT and FQDESV (reference sequence). CDR3 length: 15 amino acids. Trimming left V 5 bases short and J 5 bases short, with 17 bases between.